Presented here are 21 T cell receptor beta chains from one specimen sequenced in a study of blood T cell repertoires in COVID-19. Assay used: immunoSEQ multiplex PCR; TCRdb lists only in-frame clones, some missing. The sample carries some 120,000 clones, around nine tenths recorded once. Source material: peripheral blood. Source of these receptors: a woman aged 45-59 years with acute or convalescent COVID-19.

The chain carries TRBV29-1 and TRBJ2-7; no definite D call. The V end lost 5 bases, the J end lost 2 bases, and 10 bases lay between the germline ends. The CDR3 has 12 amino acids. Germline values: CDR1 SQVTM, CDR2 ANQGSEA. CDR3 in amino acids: CSVMTIPYEQYF. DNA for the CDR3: TGCAGCGTTATGACAATTCCCTACGAGCAGTACTTC.

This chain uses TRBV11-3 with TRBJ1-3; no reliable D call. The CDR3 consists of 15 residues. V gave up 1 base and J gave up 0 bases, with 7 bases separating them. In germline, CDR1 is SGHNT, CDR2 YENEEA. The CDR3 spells CASSLVGSSGNTIYF. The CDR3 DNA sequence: TGTGCCAGCAGCTTAGTTGGGAGCTCTGGAAACACCATATATTTT.

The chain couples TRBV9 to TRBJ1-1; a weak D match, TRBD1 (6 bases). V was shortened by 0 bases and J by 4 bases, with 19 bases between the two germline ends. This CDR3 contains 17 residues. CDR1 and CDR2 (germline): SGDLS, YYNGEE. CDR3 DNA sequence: TGTGCCAGCAGCGTAGATTCAAGGGGGGGGAGGCCCACTGAAGCTTTCTTT. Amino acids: CASSVDSRGGRPTEAFF.

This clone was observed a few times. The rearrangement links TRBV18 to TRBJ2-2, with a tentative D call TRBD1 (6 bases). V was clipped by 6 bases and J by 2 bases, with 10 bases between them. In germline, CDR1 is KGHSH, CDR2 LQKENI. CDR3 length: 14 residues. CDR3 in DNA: TGTGCCAGCTCCGGGGACACTAACACCGGGGAGCTGTTTTTT. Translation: CASSGDTNTGELFF. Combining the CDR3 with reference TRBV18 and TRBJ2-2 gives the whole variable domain NAGVMQNPRHLVRRRGQEARLRCSPMKGHSHVYWYRQLPEEGLKFMVYLQKENIIDESGMPKERFSAEFPKEGPSILRIQQVVRGDSAAYFCASSGDTNTGELFFGEGSRLTVL.

The CDR3 DNA follows: TGTGCCTGGAATATCAGGTCCCCAGGCTCTGGAAACACCATATATTTT. This translates into CAWNIRSPGSGNTIYF. The rearrangement links TRBV30 to TRBJ1-3; D ambiguous. Trimming took 4 bases from V and 0 from J, leaving 16 bases between them. The CDR3 is made up of 16 amino acids. Germline CDR1 is GTSNPN and CDR2 is SVGIG (reference sequence).

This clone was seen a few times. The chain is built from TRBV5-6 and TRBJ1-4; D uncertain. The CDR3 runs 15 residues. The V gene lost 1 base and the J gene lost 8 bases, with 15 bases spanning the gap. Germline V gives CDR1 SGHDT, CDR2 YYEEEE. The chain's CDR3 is CASSLIGEEEEKLFF. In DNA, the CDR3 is TGTGCCAGCAGCTTGATTGGGGAGGAGGAGGAAAAACTGTTTTTT.

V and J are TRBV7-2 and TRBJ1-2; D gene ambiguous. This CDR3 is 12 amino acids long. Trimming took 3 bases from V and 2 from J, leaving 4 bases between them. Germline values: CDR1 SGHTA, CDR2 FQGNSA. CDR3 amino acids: CASSFQNYGYTF. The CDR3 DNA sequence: TGTGCCAGCAGCTTTCAAAACTATGGCTACACCTTC.

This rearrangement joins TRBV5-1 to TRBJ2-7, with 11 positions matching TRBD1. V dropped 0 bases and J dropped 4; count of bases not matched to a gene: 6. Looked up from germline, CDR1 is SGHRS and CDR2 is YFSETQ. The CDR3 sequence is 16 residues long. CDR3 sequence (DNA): TGCGCCAGCAGCTTGGCCGGACAGGGGGCTTCATACGAGCAGTACTTC. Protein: CASSLAGQGASYEQYF.

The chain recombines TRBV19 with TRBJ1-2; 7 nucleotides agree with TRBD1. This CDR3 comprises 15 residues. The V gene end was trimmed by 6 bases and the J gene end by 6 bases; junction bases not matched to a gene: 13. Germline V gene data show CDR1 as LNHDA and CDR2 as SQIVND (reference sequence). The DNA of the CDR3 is TGTGCCAGTAGGGCCCTCGGACAGGCTGGGAATGGCTACACCTTC. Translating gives CASRALGQAGNGYTF.

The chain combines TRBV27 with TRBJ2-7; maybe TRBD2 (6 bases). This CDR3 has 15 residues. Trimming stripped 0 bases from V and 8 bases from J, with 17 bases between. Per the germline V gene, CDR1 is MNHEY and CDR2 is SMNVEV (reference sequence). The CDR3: CASSLSGLSGRKQYF. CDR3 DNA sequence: TGTGCCAGCAGTTTATCAGGCCTCTCGGGGAGGAAGCAGTACTTC.

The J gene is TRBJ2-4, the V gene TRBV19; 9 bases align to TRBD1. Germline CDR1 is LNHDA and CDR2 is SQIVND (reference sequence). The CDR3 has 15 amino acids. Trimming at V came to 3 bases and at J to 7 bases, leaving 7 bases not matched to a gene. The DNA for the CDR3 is TGTGCCAGTAGTATGGATAGGGACAGGGTCAACATTCAGTACTTC. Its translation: CASSMDRDRVNIQYF.

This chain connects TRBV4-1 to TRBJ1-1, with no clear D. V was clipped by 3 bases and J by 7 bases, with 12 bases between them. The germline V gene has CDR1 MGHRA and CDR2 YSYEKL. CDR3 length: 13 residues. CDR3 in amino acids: CASSQVQPDEAFF. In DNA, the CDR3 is TGCGCCAGCAGCCAGGTACAGCCAGATGAAGCTTTCTTT.

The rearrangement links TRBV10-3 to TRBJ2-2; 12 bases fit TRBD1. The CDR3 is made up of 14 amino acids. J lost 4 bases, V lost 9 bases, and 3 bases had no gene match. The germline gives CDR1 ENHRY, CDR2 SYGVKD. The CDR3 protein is CAIGTGGGTGELFF. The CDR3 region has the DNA TGTGCCATAGGGACAGGGGGCGGCACCGGGGAGCTGTTTTTT.

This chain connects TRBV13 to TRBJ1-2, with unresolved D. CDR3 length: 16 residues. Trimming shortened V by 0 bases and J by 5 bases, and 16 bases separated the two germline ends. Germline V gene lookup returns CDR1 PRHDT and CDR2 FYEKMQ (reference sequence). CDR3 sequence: CASSLGGGSNTYGYTF. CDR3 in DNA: TGTGCCAGCAGCTTAGGGGGAGGGTCGAATACGTATGGCTACACCTTC.

The CDR3 here is CSAPGQGLETQYF. In DNA, the CDR3 is TGCAGCGCTCCGGGACAGGGCCTGGAGACCCAGTACTTC. The V gene is TRBV29-1, the J gene TRBJ2-5; TRBD1 matches at 9 bases. V was clipped by 7 bases and J by 5 bases; unmatched bases: 8. The germline gives CDR1 SQVTM, CDR2 ANQGSEA. The CDR3 extends over 13 amino acids. The complete variable domain, with remaining parts taken from reference TRBV29-1 and TRBJ2-5, reads SAVISQKPSRDICQRGTSLTIQCQVDSQVTMMFWYRQQPGQSLTLIATANQGSEATYESGFVIDKFPISRPNLTFSTLTVSNMSPEDSSIYLCSAPGQGLETQYFGPGTRLLVL.

CDR3 sequence (DNA): TGTGCCAGCTCACTCATTCAGGGGGCGAGCGGCAATCAGCCCCAGCATTTT. It specifies CASSLIQGASGNQPQHF. V gene TRBV18 combines with J gene TRBJ1-5; 8 nucleotides align to TRBD1. The CDR3 runs to 17 residues. CDR1 is KGHSH and CDR2 is LQKENI in the germline V gene. V lost 4 bases and J lost 2; bases outside the gene matches: 10. Full variable domain (rest looked up from reference TRBV18 and TRBJ1-5): NAGVMQNPRHLVRRRGQEARLRCSPMKGHSHVYWYRQLPEEGLKFMVYLQKENIIDESGMPKERFSAEFPKEGPSILRIQQVVRGDSAAYFCASSLIQGASGNQPQHFGDGTRLSIL.

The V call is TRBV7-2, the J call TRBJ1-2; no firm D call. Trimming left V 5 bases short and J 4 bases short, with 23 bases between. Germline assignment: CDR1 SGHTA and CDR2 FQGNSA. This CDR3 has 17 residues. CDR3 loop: CASSQSGSPGVFYGYTF. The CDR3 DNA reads TGTGCCAGCAGCCAAAGTGGGAGCCCCGGCGTTTTCTATGGCTACACCTTC. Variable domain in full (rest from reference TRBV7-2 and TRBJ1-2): GAGVSQSPSNKVTEKGKDVELRCDPISGHTALYWYRQSLGQGLEFLIYFQGNSAPDKSGLPSDRFSAERTGGSVSTLTIQRTQQEDSAVYLCASSQSGSPGVFYGYTFGSGTRLTVV.

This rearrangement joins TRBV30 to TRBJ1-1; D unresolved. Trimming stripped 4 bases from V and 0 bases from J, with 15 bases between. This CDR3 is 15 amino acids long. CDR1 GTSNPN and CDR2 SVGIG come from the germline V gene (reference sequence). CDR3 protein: CAWTRGSPMNTEAFF. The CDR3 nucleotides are TGTGCCTGGACGCGCGGGAGTCCTATGAACACTGAAGCTTTCTTT. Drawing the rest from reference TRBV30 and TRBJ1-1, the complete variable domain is SQTIHQWPATLVQPVGSPLSLECTVEGTSNPNLYWYRQAAGRGLQLLFYSVGIGQISSEVPQNLSASRPQDRQFILSSKKLLLSDSGFYLCAWTRGSPMNTEAFFGQGTRLTVV.

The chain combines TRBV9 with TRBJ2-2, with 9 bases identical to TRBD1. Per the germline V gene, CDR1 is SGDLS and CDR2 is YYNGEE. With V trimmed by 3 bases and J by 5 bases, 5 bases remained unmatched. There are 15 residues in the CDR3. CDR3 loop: CASSGTGVKTGELFF. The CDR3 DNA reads TGTGCCAGCAGCGGGACAGGGGTAAAGACCGGGGAGCTGTTTTTT.

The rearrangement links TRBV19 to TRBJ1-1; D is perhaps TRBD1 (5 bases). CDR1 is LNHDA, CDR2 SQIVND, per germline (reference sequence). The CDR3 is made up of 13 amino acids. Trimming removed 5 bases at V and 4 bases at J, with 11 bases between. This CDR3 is CASSWGGSTEAFF. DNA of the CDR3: TGTGCCAGTAGTTGGGGGGGGAGCACTGAAGCTTTCTTT. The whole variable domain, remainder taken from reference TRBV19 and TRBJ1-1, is DGGITQSPKYLFRKEGQNVTLSCEQNLNHDAMYWYRQDPGQGLRLIYYSQIVNDFQKGDIAEGYSVSREKKESFPLTVTSAQKNPTAFYLCASSWGGSTEAFFGQGTRLTVV.

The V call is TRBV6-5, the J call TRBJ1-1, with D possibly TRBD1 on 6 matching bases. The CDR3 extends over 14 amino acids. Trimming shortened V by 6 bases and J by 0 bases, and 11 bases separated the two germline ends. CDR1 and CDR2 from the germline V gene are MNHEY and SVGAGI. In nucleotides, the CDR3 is TGTGCCAGCAGCGACAGGTCCATGAACACTGAAGCTTTCTTT. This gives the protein CASSDRSMNTEAFF.